This T cell receptor (beta chain) was recorded in a study of T-cell memory formation after mild COVID-19. TCRdb analysed the 5' RACE reads with MiXCR anew, one entry per CDR3 protein. The sample has hundreds of thousands of distinct CDR3 sequences, about 16% seen once. Germline V CDR1 and CDR2: SEHNR, FQNEAQ (reference sequence). V lost 5 bases and J lost 8; bases outside the gene matches: 8. The CDR3 is made up of 14 amino acids. This sequence was found in a man aged 18 to 29 who had mild COVID-19 (a few samples of this study predate the infection). Cell type and time point are not known. Sequences were obtained from PBMCs or a T cell subset sorted from them (not recorded which). J is TRBJ2-1 and V is TRBV7-9; 8 nucleotides line up with TRBD2. In DNA form, the CDR3 reads TGTGCCAGCAGCCGAAGCGGGGGTCCGCATGAGCAGTTCTTC. It specifies CASSRSGGPHEQFF.